This is a list of T cell receptor beta chains from one sample in a study of T-cell reconstitution after alpha-beta-depleted transplantation in children. Using its own MiXCR run on the PCR reads, TCRdb lists one record per CDR3 protein. The table has about 830,000 distinct CDR3 sequences, less than 20% seen once. This material consisted of PBMCs, mostly from graft donor cells, taken 360 days after TCRalphabeta/CD19-depleted stem cell transplant. These receptors originate from a male patient between 10 and 17 years old who had a stem cell transplant for acute lymphoblastic leukemia, so the T cells may come from the graft donor. The CDR3 runs from the conserved cysteine through the conserved F or W. The order of the fields is clone size, D gene, V gene, J gene, CDR3 protein, CDR3 DNA. The D gene is left open where the match is weak. Size values are once, few and many counts, or a class for expanded clones, and some rows have none.

>many|TRBD2|TRBV7-2|TRBJ2-1
CASSPGGLAGGNEQFF
TGTGCCAGCAGCCCCGGAGGACTAGCGGGAGGGAATGAGCAGTTCTTC
>NA|TRBD2|TRBV7-2|TRBJ2-7
CASSWSSSGSYEQYF
TGTGCCAGCAGCTGGAGTTCTAGCGGGAGCTACGAGCAGTACTTC
>NA|TRBD1|TRBV6-1|TRBJ2-1
CASSEYPRGSHYNEQFF
TGTGCCAGCAGTGAATACCCCAGGGGGAGTCACTACAATGAGCAGTTCTTC
>NA|TRBD2|TRBV29-1|TRBJ2-2
CSVEEYRLAGVPGELFF
TGCAGCGTTGAAGAATATCGGCTAGCGGGAGTTCCCGGGGAGCTGTTTTTT
>few|TRBD1|TRBV10-3|TRBJ2-7
CAITPGQGSHEQYF
TGTGCCATCACTCCGGGACAGGGCTCTCACGAGCAGTACTTC
>few|NA|TRBV30|TRBJ2-7
CAWSSDYEQYF
TGTGCCTGGAGTTCCGACTACGAGCAGTACTTC
>few|NA|TRBV6-1|TRBJ1-5
CASSLVGKGNQPQHF
TGTGCCAGCAGCCTCGTGGGCAAGGGGAATCAGCCCCAGCATTTT
>many|TRBD2|TRBV5-1|TRBJ2-3
CASSQNGRGTTDTQYF
TGCGCCAGCAGTCAAAACGGGAGGGGGACCACAGATACGCAGTATTTT
>many|NA|TRBV29-1|TRBJ1-2
CSVGTGTSYGYTF
TGCAGCGTTGGTACGGGGACAAGCTATGGCTACACCTTC
>few|NA|TRBV5-1|TRBJ2-3
CASSSPGIGGTDTQYF
TGCGCCAGCAGCTCGCCGGGCATTGGAGGCACAGATACGCAGTATTTT
>NA|NA|TRBV20-1|TRBJ2-1
CSASLLRYNEQFF
TGCAGTGCTAGTCTGCTGCGCTACAATGAGCAGTTCTTC
>many|NA|TRBV29-1|TRBJ2-2
CSALLGGSTGELFF
TGCAGCGCCCTCTTAGGAGGGTCAACCGGGGAGCTGTTTTTT
>NA|TRBD1|TRBV27|TRBJ2-1
CASSFQGAHNEQFF
TGTGCCAGCAGTTTCCAGGGGGCCCACAATGAGCAGTTCTTC
>few|NA|TRBV12-3/TRBV12-4|TRBJ2-7
CASSHRNSYEQYF
TGTGCCAGCAGTCACAGGAACTCCTACGAGCAGTACTTC
>NA|TRBD2|TRBV11-2|TRBJ2-1
CASSLERWGGEQFF
TGTGCCAGCAGCTTAGAGCGATGGGGGGGTGAGCAGTTCTTC
>few|NA|TRBV12-3/TRBV12-4|TRBJ2-5
CASTWHREETQYF
TGTGCCAGCACTTGGCACAGGGAAGAGACCCAGTACTTC
>NA|TRBD1|TRBV5-1|TRBJ1-2
CASSLDRGLIDYGYTF
TGCGCCAGCAGCTTGGACAGGGGGCTAATTGACTATGGCTACACCTTC